The 26 T cell receptor beta chains below all came from one sample that was sequenced in a study of T cell repertoires in aging, cancer and after chemotherapy. Amplification of TCR beta used genomic DNA extracted from peripheral blood. Multiplex touch-down PCR with TRB-A/B primers amplified rearranged V-D-J TRB sequences. One entry per CDR3 protein, called by TCRdb with MiXCR from the multiplex PCR reads. This table holds under 15,000 distinct CDR3 sequences, roughly 25% found once. The specimen was blood. Every receptor here comes from a human donor in good health.

V is TRBV25-1 and J is TRBJ2-1, with unresolved D. The germline V and J ends were trimmed by 2 bases and 7 bases, with 15 bases remaining between them. Germline loops: CDR1 MGHDK, CDR2 SYGVNS. This CDR3 contains 15 residues. The DNA of the CDR3 is TGTGCCAGCAGTGAAGGAAATCTAGGGTCGAATGAGCAGTTCTTC. Translating gives CASSEGNLGSNEQFF. Full variable domain (missing parts from reference TRBV25-1 and TRBJ2-1): EADIYQTPRYLVIGTGKKITLECSQTMGHDKMYWYQQDPGMELHLIHYSYGVNSTEKGDLSSESTVSRIRTEHFPLTLESARPSHTSQYLCASSEGNLGSNEQFFGPGTRLTVL.

The CDR3: CASSKTNQWTGESPLHF. As DNA, the CDR3 is TGTGCCAGTAGTAAAACAAATCAATGGACAGGGGAATCACCCCTCCACTTT. The gene calls are TRBV19 and TRBJ1-6; 9 positions match TRBD1. V lost 4 bases to trimming and J lost 10 bases; unmatched junction nucleotides: 14. Per the germline V gene, CDR1 is LNHDA and CDR2 is SQIVND (reference sequence). The CDR3 spans 17 residues.

The chain employs TRBV5-4 and TRBJ2-1; D remains ambiguous. The germline V and J ends were trimmed by 0 bases and 0 bases, with 7 bases remaining between them. Germline V lookup: CDR1 SGHNT, CDR2 YYREEE (reference sequence). There are 15 residues in the CDR3. CDR3 coding DNA: TGTGCCAGCAGCTTGGGAGGAAACTCCTACAATGAGCAGTTCTTC. Translation: CASSLGGNSYNEQFF.

In this sample, this clonotype turned up a few times. The CDR3 DNA is TGTGCCAGCAGCCGCGGACTAGCGGGGGGCCTAGACAATGAGCAGTTCTTC. It codes for CASSRGLAGGLDNEQFF. This chain joins TRBV12-3 or TRBV12-4 and TRBJ2-1; 14 bases align to TRBD2. V gave up 6 bases and J gave up 5 bases; unmatched junction bases: 9. This CDR3 is built from 17 residues.

This clonotype is medium-sized in the sample. The chain links TRBV6-5 to TRBJ2-7; D may be TRBD1 or TRBD2 (5 bases each). V was cut by 8 bases and J by 7 bases, with 12 bases left in between. CDR1 and CDR2 (germline): MNHEY, SVGAGI. The CDR3 has 11 amino acids. The CDR3 nucleotides read TGTGCCAGCGCGTCCTGGGGGGAGCAGTACTTC. Its protein is CASASWGEQYF.

V and J are TRBV19 and TRBJ2-1; 8 bases line up with TRBD2. The CDR3 extends over 16 amino acids. The V and J ends lost 3 bases and 1 base, in that order; junction bases with no gene match: 5. Germline assignment: CDR1 LNHDA and CDR2 SQIVND (reference sequence). CDR3 coding DNA: TGTGCCAGTAGTATGGGCGGGGGGTGGTCCTACAATGAGCAGTTCTTC. It specifies CASSMGGGWSYNEQFF.

CDR3 coding DNA: TGCAGTGCTAGAGACCCTATTGGTTCGACTTTCTTT. Its translation: CSARDPIGSTFF. This rearrangement joins TRBV20-1 to TRBJ1-1, with D uncertain. The CDR3 is 12 amino acids. Trimming shortened V by 0 bases and J by 12 bases, and 14 bases separated the two germline ends. Germline CDR1 is DFQATT and CDR2 is SNEGSKA (reference sequence).

The rearrangement uses TRBV12-3 or TRBV12-4 and TRBJ1-3, with a possible D match to TRBD1 (5 bases). V lost 10 bases, J lost 1 base, and 17 bases lay in between. The CDR3 runs to 15 residues. This CDR3 reads CATSLQGTSGNTIYF. The CDR3 nucleotides are TGTGCCACCTCGCTTCAGGGTACTTCTGGAAACACCATATATTTT.

The rearrangement links TRBV27 to TRBJ2-5, with a weak D call TRBD1 (6 bases). This CDR3 has 16 amino acids. Germline assignment: CDR1 MNHEY and CDR2 SMNVEV (reference sequence). Trimming took 2 bases from V and 0 from J, leaving 13 bases between them. The CDR3 sequence: CASSLHPTGYQETQYF. For the CDR3, the DNA is TGTGCCAGCAGTTTACATCCCACAGGGTACCAAGAGACCCAGTACTTC.

This clonotype was seen many times. The chain uses TRBV6-5 and TRBJ1-6; TRBD1 is a possible D gene (6 bases). The length of the CDR3 is 14 residues. CDR1 is MNHEY, CDR2 SVGAGI, per germline. The V end was cut by 5 bases, the J end by 4 bases, with 9 bases between. CDR3 amino acids: CASSTQGYNSPLHF. Written as DNA, the CDR3 is TGTGCCAGCAGTACACAGGGATATAATTCACCCCTCCACTTT.

This clonotype was recorded a few times. The chain is built from TRBV7-3 and TRBJ2-3; no clear D. The germline V gene has CDR1 SGHTA and CDR2 FQGTGA. The V gene lost 6 bases and the J gene lost 0 bases, with 10 bases spanning the gap. This CDR3 spans 14 amino acids. Here the CDR3 DNA reads TGTGCCAGCAGTCCAGACTGGAGCACAGATACGCAGTATTTT. Translated: CASSPDWSTDTQYF.

The table lists this clonotype with a few counts. The V and J genes are TRBV20-1 and TRBJ1-6, with D possibly matching TRBD1 (6 bases). The CDR3 covers 15 residues. Germline assignment: CDR1 DFQATT and CDR2 SNEGSKA (reference sequence). V was clipped by 2 bases and J by 3 bases, with 11 bases between them. In nucleotides, the CDR3 is TGCAGTGCTAGAACCGGACAGTTCTATAATTCACCCCTCCACTTT. Encoded protein: CSARTGQFYNSPLHF.

Concerning this clonotype itself: A much larger clone lies one base from this, so it may be a read error. The chain recombines TRBV6-5 with TRBJ2-1, with 9 bases aligning to TRBD2. CDR3 length equals 14 residues. Trimming took 7 bases from V and 6 from J; bases not matched to a gene: 7. Germline CDR1 and CDR2: MNHEY and SVGAGI. CDR3 in amino acids: CASNRRGGLNEQFF. Here the CDR3 DNA reads TGTGCCAGCAACAGGCGGGGGGGCCTCAATGAGCAGTTCTTC.

V gene TRBV20-1 combines with J gene TRBJ1-1; D remains unclear. Germline V lookup: CDR1 DFQATT, CDR2 SNEGSKA (reference sequence). Trimming left V 0 bases short and J 5 bases short, with 7 bases between. The CDR3 sequence is 12 residues long. This CDR3 reads CSARDVWTEAFF. The CDR3 DNA follows: TGCAGTGCTAGAGATGTCTGGACTGAAGCTTTCTTT.

In this sample, this clonotype turned up a few times. The chain has TRBV7-2 and TRBJ2-7; TRBD1 might be the D (7 bases). Germline V CDR1 and CDR2: SGHTA, FQGNSA. The CDR3 contains 13 residues. V gave up 1 base and J gave up 7 bases, with 11 bases separating them. The CDR3 bases are TGTGCCAGCAGCTTAGAGTCAGGGGGGGAGCAGTACTTC. Amino acid sequence: CASSLESGGEQYF.

This clonotype was detected a few times. This chain uses TRBV12-3 or TRBV12-4 with TRBJ1-4; a possible D gene is TRBD1 (5 bases). The CDR3 is 13 amino acids. V was shortened by 3 bases and J by 8 bases, with 10 bases between the two germline ends. The CDR3 bases are TGTGCCAGCAGTTTCCAGGGAACGGAAAAACTGTTTTTT. Its protein product is CASSFQGTEKLFF.

Comments on this clonotype: At one of its ends the junction is not consistent with the germline gene, which may arise from a read error. The chain is built from TRBV6-5 and TRBJ1-2; 8 bases match TRBD1. Germline CDR1 and CDR2: MNHEY and SVGAGI. This CDR3 is 15 amino acids long. The CDR3 DNA is TGTGCCAGCAGTTACATGCAGGGGGCTAAGTATGGCTACACCTTC. Amino acid sequence: CASSYMQGAKYGYTF.

The chain links TRBV27 to TRBJ2-7; D is unresolved. Trimming removed 5 bases at V and 5 bases at J, with 16 bases between. The CDR3 length is 14 residues. CDR1 is MNHEY, CDR2 SMNVEV, per germline (reference sequence). In nucleotides, the CDR3 is TGTGCCAGCAGTCCCACCGCGAGTTTCGACGAGCAGTACTTC. Translating it yields CASSPTASFDEQYF.

The rearrangement links TRBV6-6 to TRBJ1-5; the match to TRBD1 covers 7 bases. Germline V gives CDR1 MNHNY, CDR2 SVGAGI (reference sequence). The CDR3 sequence is 15 residues long. The junction had 6 bases not matched to a gene; V was cut back by 6 bases and J by 1 base. CDR3 residues: CASRRQGDSNQPQHF. CDR3 DNA sequence: TGTGCCAGCAGGCGACAGGGCGACAGCAATCAGCCCCAGCATTTT.

This clonotype showed up just a few times. This sequence joins TRBV4-3 and TRBJ2-2, with D tentatively TRBD2 (5 bases). The CDR3 extends over 17 amino acids. Germline V gives CDR1 LGHNA, CDR2 YSLEER. V lost 0 bases to trimming and J lost 2 bases, with 13 bases between them. The CDR3 sequence is CASSQDWRAANTGELFF. The CDR3 nucleotides read TGCGCCAGCAGCCAAGATTGGCGGGCAGCTAACACCGGGGAGCTGTTTTTT.

This clonotype was recorded at least ten times. The V and J genes are TRBV7-3 and TRBJ2-3; 8 positions match TRBD2. The trim removed 5 bases at V and 4 bases at J, leaving 11 bases unmatched. CDR3 length: 16 residues. The V gene's germline CDR1 is SGHTA and CDR2 FQGTGA. The CDR3 DNA is TGTGCCAGCAGCCCAAAAGGACTAGCCAGTCCAGATACGCAGTATTTT. Residues: CASSPKGLASPDTQYF. Full variable domain (remainder filled in from reference TRBV7-3 and TRBJ2-3): GAGVSQTPSNKVTEKGKYVELRCDPISGHTALYWYRQSLGQGPEFLIYFQGTGAADDSGLPNDRFFAVRPEGSVSTLKIQRTERGDSAVYLCASSPKGLASPDTQYFGPGTRLTVL.

Here the CDR3 reads CASSYRQTSGVTYEQYF. CDR3 DNA sequence: TGTGCCAGCAGTTACCGACAGACTAGCGGGGTGACCTACGAGCAGTACTTC. The gene calls are TRBV6-2 or TRBV6-3 and TRBJ2-7; 11 positions match TRBD2. Germline CDR1 reads MNHEY; CDR2 reads SVGEGT. V was pared by 2 bases and J by 2 bases, with 8 bases of the junction left unmatched. The CDR3 is made up of 17 amino acids.

With regard to this clonotype: One base away lies a much larger clone, so this may be a sequencing read error. Because it lacks the conserved phenylalanine or tryptophan at the end, this CDR3 is likely a read error. This rearrangement joins TRBV15 to TRBJ1-2; no reliable D call. Germline V CDR1 and CDR2: LNHNV, YYDKDF (reference sequence). Trimming left V 0 bases short and J 4 bases short, with 3 bases between. The CDR3 sequence is 12 residues long. CDR3: CATSREAYGYTL. The DNA for the CDR3 is TGTGCCACCAGCAGAGAGGCCTATGGCTACACCTTA.

This chain connects TRBV30 to TRBJ2-4; D is undetermined. V was shortened by 5 bases and J by 10 bases, with 12 bases between the two germline ends. This CDR3 is 11 amino acids long. Germline loops: CDR1 GTSNPN, CDR2 SVGIG (reference sequence). CDR3 amino acids: CAWGPSRIQYF. The CDR3 coding sequence is TGTGCCTGGGGGCCCAGCCGAATTCAGTACTTC. The full variable domain, in which reference TRBV30 and TRBJ2-4 provide the parts outside the CDR3, is SQTIHQWPATLVQPVGSPLSLECTVEGTSNPNLYWYRQAAGRGLQLLFYSVGIGQISSEVPQNLSASRPQDRQFILSSKKLLLSDSGFYLCAWGPSRIQYFGAGTRLSVL.

The gene calls are TRBV20-1 and TRBJ2-5; 8 bases map to TRBD2. Germline V gene sequence: CDR1 DFQATT, CDR2 SNEGSKA (reference sequence). V shed 6 bases and J 1 base; nucleotides not matched to a gene: 16. CDR3 length: 17 amino acids. This chain's CDR3 is CSASSVRAGAAQETQYF. In DNA, the CDR3 is TGCAGTGCGTCCTCGGTTAGAGCGGGGGCTGCCCAAGAGACCCAGTACTTC.

Only a few counts were recorded for this clonotype. This chain uses TRBV18 with TRBJ1-1, with 7 bases aligning to TRBD1. Per germline, CDR1 KGHSH and CDR2 LQKENI. V was pared by 5 bases and J by 1 base, with 4 bases of the junction left unmatched. The CDR3 consists of 14 residues. The CDR3 reads CASSSRDRNTEAFF. CDR3 sequence (DNA): TGTGCCAGCTCATCTAGGGACAGGAACACTGAAGCTTTCTTT. The variable domain in full, completed from reference TRBV18 and TRBJ1-1, reads NAGVMQNPRHLVRRRGQEARLRCSPMKGHSHVYWYRQLPEEGLKFMVYLQKENIIDESGMPKERFSAEFPKEGPSILRIQQVVRGDSAAYFCASSSRDRNTEAFFGQGTRLTVV.